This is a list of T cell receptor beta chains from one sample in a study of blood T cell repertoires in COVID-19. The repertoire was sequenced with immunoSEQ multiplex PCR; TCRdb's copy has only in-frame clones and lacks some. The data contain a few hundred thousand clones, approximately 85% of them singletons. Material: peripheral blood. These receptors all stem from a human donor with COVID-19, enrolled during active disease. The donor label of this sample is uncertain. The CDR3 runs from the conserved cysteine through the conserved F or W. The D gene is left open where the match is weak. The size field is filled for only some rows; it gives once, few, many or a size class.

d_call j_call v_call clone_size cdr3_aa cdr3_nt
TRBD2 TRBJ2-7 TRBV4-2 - CASSQERVAGWEQYF TGTGCCAGCAGCCAAGAGCGAGTAGCGGGTTGGGAGCAGTACTTC
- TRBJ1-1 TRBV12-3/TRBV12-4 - CASSWAANTEAFF TGTGCCAGCAGTTGGGCAGCAAACACTGAAGCTTTCTTT
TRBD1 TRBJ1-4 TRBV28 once CASSPTGEAEKLFF TGTGCCAGCAGTCCAACAGGGGAAGCTGAAAAACTGTTTTTT
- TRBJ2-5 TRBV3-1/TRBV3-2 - CASSQAIAQETQYF TGTGCCAGCAGCCAAGCCATAGCGCAAGAGACCCAGTACTTC
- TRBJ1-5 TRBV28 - CASSELEVYSNQPQHF TGTGCCAGCAGTGAGTTAGAGGTCTATAGCAATCAGCCCCAGCATTTT
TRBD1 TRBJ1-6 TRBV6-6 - CASTNLGGSSPLHF TGTGCCAGCACCAACCTAGGGGGCTCTTCACCCCTCCACTTT
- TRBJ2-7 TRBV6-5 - CASSSPESGVHEQYF TGTGCCAGCAGCAGCCCTGAATCAGGGGTCCACGAGCAGTACTTC
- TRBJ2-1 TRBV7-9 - CASSLPPGLQNNEQFF TGTGCCAGCAGCTTGCCACCGGGACTGCAGAACAATGAGCAGTTCTTC
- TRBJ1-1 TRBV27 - CATARGGMRNTEAFF TGTGCCACGGCACGTGGGGGGATGAGGAACACTGAAGCTTTCTTT
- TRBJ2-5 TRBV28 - CASSSNTRGYQETQYF TGTGCCAGCAGTTCGAACACACGGGGGTACCAAGAGACCCAGTACTTC
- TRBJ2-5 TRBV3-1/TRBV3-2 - CASSLSPRLFETQYF TGTGCCAGCAGCCTATCCCCCCGTTTGTTCGAGACCCAGTACTTC
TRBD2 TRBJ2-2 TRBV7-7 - CASSSGTSAPGELFF TGTGCTAGCAGCTCAGGGACTAGCGCTCCCGGGGAGCTGTTTTTT
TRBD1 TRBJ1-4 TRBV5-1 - CASSGTGGSNEKLFF TGCGCCAGCAGCGGGACAGGGGGCTCTAATGAAAAACTGTTTTTT
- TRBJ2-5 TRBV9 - CASSVEVAPVAGLTETQYF TGTGCCAGCAGCGTAGAGGTGGCTCCCGTCGCGGGGCTGACGGAGACCCAGTACTTC
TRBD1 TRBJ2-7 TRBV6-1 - CASSEWGTGDRDEQYF TGTGCCAGCAGCGAATGGGGGACAGGGGACCGGGACGAGCAGTACTTC
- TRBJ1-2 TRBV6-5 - CASNGRATEHYGYTF TGTGCCAGCAATGGGAGAGCCACCGAACACTATGGCTACACCTTC
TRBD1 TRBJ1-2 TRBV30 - CAWSVQGVANYGYTF TGTGCCTGGAGTGTACAGGGGGTAGCTAACTATGGCTACACCTTC
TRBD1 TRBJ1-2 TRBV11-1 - CASSRTGGGGYTF TGTGCCAGCAGCCGCACAGGGGGAGGAGGCTACACCTTC
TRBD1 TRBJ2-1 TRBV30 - CAWRGLRGGADNEQFF TGTGCCTGGAGGGGGCTCCGAGGGGGCGCCGACAATGAGCAGTTCTTC
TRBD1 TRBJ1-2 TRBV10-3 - CAIGEIQGAPSNYGYTF TGTGCCATCGGGGAAATACAGGGGGCCCCCTCTAACTATGGCTACACCTTC
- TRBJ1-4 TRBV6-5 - CASRTRRANEKLFF TGTGCCAGCAGGACCCGGAGAGCTAATGAAAAACTGTTTTTT
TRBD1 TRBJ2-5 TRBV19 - CASSRGTGQVETQYF TGTGCCAGTAGCCGGGGGACAGGGCAGGTAGAGACCCAGTACTTC
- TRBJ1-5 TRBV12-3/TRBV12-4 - CASSFEGNQPQHF TGTGCCAGCAGTTTCGAGGGAAATCAGCCCCAGCATTTT
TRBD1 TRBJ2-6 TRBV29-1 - CSGGQGATGANVLTF TGCAGCGGAGGACAGGGGGCTACTGGGGCCAACGTCCTGACTTTC
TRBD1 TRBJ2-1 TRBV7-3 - CASSLMPRQGLFF TGTGCCAGCAGCTTAATGCCCCGACAGGGTTTGTTCTTC
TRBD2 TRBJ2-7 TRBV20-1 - CSAKRDYEQYF TGCAGTGCCAAGCGGGATTACGAGCAGTACTTC
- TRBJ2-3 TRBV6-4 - CASSDTGQSTDTQYF TGTGCCAGCAGTGACACTGGACAGAGCACAGATACGCAGTATTTT
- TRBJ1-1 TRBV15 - CATSRVFRTANTEAFF TGTGCCACCAGCAGAGTTTTCAGGACAGCAAACACTGAAGCTTTCTTT
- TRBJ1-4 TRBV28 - CASSFTASKLFF TGTGCCAGCAGTTTTACAGCATCCAAACTGTTTTTT
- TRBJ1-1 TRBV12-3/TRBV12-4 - CASSLRDTAGAFF TGTGCCAGCAGTTTAAGGGATACAGCGGGAGCTTTCTTT
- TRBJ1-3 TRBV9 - CASSVGRFSGNTIYF TGTGCCAGCAGCGTAGGCAGGTTCTCTGGAAACACCATATATTTT